Listed below are T cell receptor beta chains from one sample, sequenced in a study of T cell responses to AZD1222 COVID-19 vaccine. Sequencing used immunoSEQ multiplex PCR; TCRdb keeps in-frame clones, though not all of them. Among 150,000 or so clones listed, 90% were seen once. The source was peripheral blood, collected 28 days after the second AZD1222 dose. Receptors originate from an adult who received the AZD1222 COVID-19 vaccine. The CDR3 runs from the conserved cysteine through the conserved F or W. The D gene is left open where the match is weak. The size entry is marked missing in some rows and otherwise reads once, few, many or a size class.

size: .
V: TRBV7-2
D: .
J: TRBJ2-7
CDR3: CASTTGSPKNEQYF
DNA: TGTGCCAGCACAACCGGGAGCCCTAAAAATGAGCAGTACTTC

size: .
V: TRBV7-3
D: .
J: TRBJ2-7
CDR3: CASSLGNLYEQYF
DNA: TGTGCCAGCAGCTTAGGGAACCTATACGAGCAGTACTTC

size: .
V: TRBV27
D: .
J: TRBJ2-2
CDR3: CASSLFQTGWNTGELFF
DNA: TGTGCCAGCAGTTTATTTCAGACGGGCTGGAACACCGGGGAGCTGTTTTTT

size: .
V: TRBV15
D: .
J: TRBJ2-7
CDR3: CATSRGGSSYEQYF
DNA: TGTGCCACCAGCAGAGGAGGGAGCTCCTACGAGCAGTACTTC

size: .
V: TRBV7-9
D: .
J: TRBJ2-2
CDR3: CASSLRLNTGELFF
DNA: TGTGCCAGCAGCTTACGTCTGAACACCGGGGAGCTGTTTTTT

size: .
V: TRBV19
D: .
J: TRBJ1-6
CDR3: CASSIPPDGGVNSPLHF
DNA: TGTGCCAGTAGTATTCCACCGGATGGGGGGGTTAATTCACCCCTCCACTTT

size: .
V: TRBV6-5
D: TRBD1
J: TRBJ1-5
CDR3: CASKALRGDQPQHF
DNA: TGTGCCAGCAAAGCTCTCAGGGGGGATCAGCCCCAGCATTTT

size: .
V: TRBV30
D: .
J: TRBJ1-6
CDR3: CAWSVATRLSPLHF
DNA: TGTGCCTGGAGTGTAGCGACAAGACTCTCACCCCTCCACTTT

size: .
V: TRBV7-8
D: .
J: TRBJ1-2
CDR3: CASSLTVIGTGDNYGYTF
DNA: TGTGCCAGCAGCCTCACGGTCATCGGGACTGGGGATAACTATGGCTACACCTTC

size: .
V: TRBV5-5
D: .
J: TRBJ2-5
CDR3: CASSWQHLQETQYF
DNA: TGTGCCAGCAGCTGGCAACACCTCCAAGAGACCCAGTACTTC

size: .
V: TRBV6-5
D: .
J: TRBJ1-2
CDR3: CASSAALSNYGYTF
DNA: TGTGCCAGCAGCGCCGCCCTTTCCAACTATGGCTACACCTTC

size: .
V: TRBV6-5
D: TRBD1
J: TRBJ1-6
CDR3: CASRISGQGNSPLHF
DNA: TGTGCCAGCAGGATATCGGGACAGGGAAATTCACCCCTCCACTTT

size: .
V: TRBV7-9
D: TRBD1
J: TRBJ2-1
CDR3: CASSPGQGPYNEQFF
DNA: TGTGCCAGCAGCCCAGGACAGGGACCCTACAATGAGCAGTTCTTC

size: .
V: TRBV27
D: TRBD1
J: TRBJ2-1
CDR3: CASSSNRGRGNEQFF
DNA: TGTGCCAGCAGTTCGAACAGGGGGCGAGGCAATGAGCAGTTCTTC

size: .
V: TRBV25-1
D: .
J: TRBJ1-2
CDR3: CASSERGNGYTF
DNA: TGTGCCAGCAGTGAGCGGGGGAACGGCTACACCTTC

size: .
V: TRBV6-2/TRBV6-3
D: .
J: TRBJ1-1
CDR3: CASSDDGSNTEAFF
DNA: TGTGCCAGCAGTGACGACGGTTCGAACACTGAAGCTTTCTTT

size: .
V: TRBV6-5
D: .
J: TRBJ1-5
CDR3: CASSYDREDQPQHF
DNA: TGTGCCAGCAGTTACGACAGAGAGGATCAGCCCCAGCATTTT

size: .
V: TRBV4-1
D: TRBD1
J: TRBJ2-7
CDR3: CASSRMGQGHFYEQYF
DNA: TGCGCCAGCAGCCGTATGGGACAGGGGCACTTCTACGAGCAGTACTTC

size: .
V: TRBV7-2
D: .
J: TRBJ2-7
CDR3: CASSLRPLHYEQYF
DNA: TGTGCCAGCAGCTTAAGGCCCCTCCACTACGAGCAGTACTTC

size: .
V: TRBV19
D: .
J: TRBJ1-2
CDR3: CASSISRVSGYTF
DNA: TGTGCCAGTAGTATCTCCAGGGTTTCTGGCTACACCTTC

size: .
V: TRBV4-3
D: .
J: TRBJ2-7
CDR3: CASSQGTGKYEQYF
DNA: TGCGCCAGCAGCCAAGGAACAGGGAAGTACGAGCAGTACTTC

size: .
V: TRBV28
D: .
J: TRBJ2-2
CDR3: CASSLIGQTGELFF
DNA: TGTGCCAGCAGCCTGATCGGACAGACCGGGGAGCTGTTTTTT

size: .
V: TRBV7-8
D: .
J: TRBJ1-2
CDR3: CASSPPSQAPGYGYTF
DNA: TGTGCCAGCAGCCCGCCTAGCCAAGCCCCGGGCTATGGCTACACCTTC

size: .
V: TRBV2
D: TRBD1
J: TRBJ1-2
CDR3: CASRSRDRVGYTF
DNA: TGTGCCAGCAGGAGCCGGGACAGGGTAGGCTACACCTTC

size: .
V: TRBV5-1
D: .
J: TRBJ1-1
CDR3: CASSLRGGNRRMNTEAFF
DNA: TGCGCCAGCAGCTTGAGGGGCGGAAACAGGCGCATGAACACTGAAGCTTTCTTT

size: once
V: TRBV25-1
D: .
J: TRBJ2-7
CDR3: CASSAQATYEQYF
DNA: TGTGCCAGCAGTGCCCAGGCCACCTACGAGCAGTACTTC

size: once
V: TRBV7-3
D: .
J: TRBJ2-3
CDR3: CASSLLSADTQYF
DNA: TGTGCCAGCAGCTTACTCTCCGCAGATACGCAGTATTTT

size: .
V: TRBV6-6
D: .
J: TRBJ2-6
CDR3: CATRHTQGSGANVLTF
DNA: TGTGCCACACGCCACACCCAGGGCTCTGGGGCCAACGTCCTGACTTTC

size: .
V: TRBV7-2
D: TRBD2
J: TRBJ2-1
CDR3: CASSFRTSGYNEQFF
DNA: TGTGCCAGCAGCTTCCGGACTAGCGGTTACAATGAGCAGTTCTTC